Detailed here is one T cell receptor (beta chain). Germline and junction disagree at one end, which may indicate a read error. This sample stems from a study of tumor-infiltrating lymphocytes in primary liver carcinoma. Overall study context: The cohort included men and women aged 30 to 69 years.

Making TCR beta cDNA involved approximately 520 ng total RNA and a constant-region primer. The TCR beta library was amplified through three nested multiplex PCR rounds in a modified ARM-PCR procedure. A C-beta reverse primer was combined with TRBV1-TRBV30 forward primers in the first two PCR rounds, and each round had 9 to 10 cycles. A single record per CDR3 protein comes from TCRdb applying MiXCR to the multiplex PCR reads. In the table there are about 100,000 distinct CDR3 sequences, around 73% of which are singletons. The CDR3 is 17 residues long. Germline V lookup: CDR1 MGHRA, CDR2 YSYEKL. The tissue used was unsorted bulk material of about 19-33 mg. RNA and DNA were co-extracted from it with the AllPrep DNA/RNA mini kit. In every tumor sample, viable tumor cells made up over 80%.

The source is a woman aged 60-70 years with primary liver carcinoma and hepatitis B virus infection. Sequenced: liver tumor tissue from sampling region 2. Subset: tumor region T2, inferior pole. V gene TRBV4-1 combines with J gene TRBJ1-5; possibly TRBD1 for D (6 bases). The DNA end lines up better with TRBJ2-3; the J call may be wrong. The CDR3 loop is CPSSQDRSRGFNQPQYF. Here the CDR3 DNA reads TGCCCCAGCAGCCAAGATAGGTCCAGGGGATTCAATCAGCCCCAGTATTTT.